The clone carrying this T cell receptor (beta chain) was observed once. Antigen: not known. These data come from a study of beta chain features in type 1 diabetes. The CDR3 length is 13 residues. V was pared by 6 bases and J by 1 base, with 8 bases between. Germline values: CDR1 SGHAT, CDR2 FQNNGV. CD45RO/CCR7/CD25/CD127/CD95/CD27 sorting isolated CD4+ naive, central memory, regulatory and stem cell-like memory cells. The investigators reverse transcribed all of the isolated RNA, so they sequenced expressed TCRB transcripts. There were several million reads on average in the naive, central memory and regulatory T cell samples. Profiling relied on immunoSEQ multiplex PCR, and the TCRdb table lists in-frame clones only, not all of them. This table has hundreds of thousands of clones, approximately 28% appearing once. Whole-study results and caveats: Over-representation of high TCR-expressing cells was a possible consequence of cDNA sequencing.

This chain links TRBV11-2 with TRBJ2-3; D could derive from TRBD1 or TRBD2 (5 bases each). This TCR came from a man aged 18 to 29 in good health. Source material: naive CD4+ T cells from blood. For the CDR3, the DNA is TGTGCCAGCAGGAGGGGTGGCACAGATACGCAGTATTTT. Its translation: CASRRGGTDTQYF.